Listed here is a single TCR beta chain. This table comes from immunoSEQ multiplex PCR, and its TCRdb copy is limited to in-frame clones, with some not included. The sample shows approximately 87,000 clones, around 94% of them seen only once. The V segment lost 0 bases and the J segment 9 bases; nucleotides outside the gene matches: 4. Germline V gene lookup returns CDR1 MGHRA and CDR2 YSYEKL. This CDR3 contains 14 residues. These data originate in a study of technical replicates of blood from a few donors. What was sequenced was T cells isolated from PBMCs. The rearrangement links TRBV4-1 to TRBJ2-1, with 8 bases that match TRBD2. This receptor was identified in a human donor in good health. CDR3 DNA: TGCGCCAGCAGCCAAGATGCAGCGGGGGCTGAGCAGTTCTTC. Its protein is CASSQDAAGAEQFF.